This T cell receptor beta chain was sequenced in a study of control samples from healthy donors and cancer patients (dated by TCRdb to 2019 to 2021). As for this clone: Its binding antigen is unknown. One base away there is no much larger clone; base qualities are not given.

Libraries came from the immunoSEQ multiplex PCR assay. In TCRdb, the immuneACCESS table is reduced to in-frame sequences with V and J assigned. These tables do not hold every clone; where another copy was compared, an unresolved V gene accounts for under half, and the others remain unexplained. The sample records about 140,000 clones, over 85% of which are singletons. Of the sample, 11% is held by the ten largest clones. This receptor was obtained from a man aged 25 to 45 in good health. Sequencing was done on a sample of blood.

CDR3 reads: CASSQGGQGLGTEAFF. The bases are TGTGCCAGCAGCCAAGGGGGACAGGGGCTAGGAACTGAAGCTTTCTTT. The chain employs TRBV3-1 (or the pseudogene TRBV3-2) and TRBJ1-1; 10 of the junction bases match TRBD1. The CDR3 numbers 16 residues from cysteine through phenylalanine. The kept DNA is CDR3 alone, 48 bases in frame from the first base. Trimming removed 1 base from V and 5 bases from J; the gene matches leave 7 bases unexplained. CDR1 and CDR2 are read off the germline V gene (reference sequence) as LGHDT and YNNKEL.